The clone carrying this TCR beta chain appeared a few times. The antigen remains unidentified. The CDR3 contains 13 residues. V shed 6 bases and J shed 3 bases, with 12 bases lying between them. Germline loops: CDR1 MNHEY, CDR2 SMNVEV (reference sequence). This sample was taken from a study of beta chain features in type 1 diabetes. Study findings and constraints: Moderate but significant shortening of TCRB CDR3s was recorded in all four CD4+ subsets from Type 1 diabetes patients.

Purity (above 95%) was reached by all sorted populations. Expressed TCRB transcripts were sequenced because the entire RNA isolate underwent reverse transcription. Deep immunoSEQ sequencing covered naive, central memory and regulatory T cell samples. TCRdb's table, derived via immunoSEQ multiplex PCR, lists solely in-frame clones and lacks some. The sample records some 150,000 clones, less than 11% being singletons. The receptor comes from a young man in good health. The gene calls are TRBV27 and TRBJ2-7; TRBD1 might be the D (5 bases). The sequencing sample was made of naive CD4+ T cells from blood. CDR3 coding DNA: TGTGCCAGCAGCGTGTGGACAAACTACGAGCAGTACTTC. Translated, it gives CASSVWTNYEQYF.